Here is one T cell receptor beta chain with its context. Its target antigen remains unknown. Base qualities are not provided; no much larger clone lies one nucleotide away. The germline V gene (reference sequence) yields LGHDT for CDR1 and YNNKEL for CDR2. After removal of 0 bases from V and 6 bases from J, the junction retains 10 bases not matched to a gene. From its cysteine to its phenylalanine, the CDR3 spans 17 amino acids. Only CDR3 DNA remains: 51 bases, in frame from the first base. Participants in the prospective study were aged roughly 18 to 90 years, lived in 24 United States geographic areas, and enrolled through a virtual design. In the prospective study, cohorts were assigned on the basis of participant-reported clinical history obtained from a screening survey and a study questionnaire. Recovered participants in ImmuneRACE Cohort 3 were defined by two consecutive negative NP/OP PCR tests, clearance by a healthcare professional, or resolution of symptoms. Each participant in the prospective study had whole blood, serum and a nasopharyngeal or oropharyngeal swab collected by mobile phlebotomists. Additional blood draws and questionnaires over an approximately two-month period could optionally be provided by prospective study participants. Blood samples from the prospective study were shipped frozen or at room temperature prior to DNA extraction.

This specimen comes from a study of blood T cell repertoires in COVID-19 (dated by TCRdb to the early 2020s). Concerning the study at large: Samples from collaborators originated in the United States, Italy and Spain and spanned both the acute and convalescent phases of COVID-19. The prospective study material was composed of cDNA or gDNA derived from T cells, B-cell-depleted T cells, or PBMCs. Deeply sampled blood TCRbeta repertoires from subjects exposed to, actively infected with, or recovered from COVID-19 were included in the dataset. Sample metadata almost always included a de-identified subject ID, COVID-19 status, age in years and sex. HLA class I and class II types, where available, came from metadata supplied by the sample provider rather than from assay-based typing. The repertoires were made available in a free public database intended to serve as a resource for research on the immune response to SARS-CoV-2. The samples were drawn from the first 160 participants of the ongoing ImmuneRACE study and from 1,254 subjects provided by 6 global collaborators. On the study overall, not on this receptor specifically: The amount of clinical and demographic metadata varied by source and participant and was provided uncurated.

The immunoSEQ Assay, a bias-controlled multiplex PCR, was used to amplify TCRbeta CDR3 regions from genomic DNA. The source study handled its data this way. Within the assay, amplification of reference gene primers was used to estimate how many nucleated cells each sample contained. Sequence reads were collapsed and filtered to measure the absolute abundance of every unique TCRbeta CDR3 rearrangement. Productive Simpson clonality was computed per sample as the square root of Simpson's diversity index over productive rearrangements. Not all clones reach the TCRdb copy of this immuneACCESS table, which keeps in-frame sequences only. Checked studies attribute under half of the gap to unresolved V genes and leave the rest unexplained. The V and J calls and clone size come from that table; D and trimming were worked out from the DNA. A total of 230,000 or so clones appear in this sample, roughly four fifths of them only once. Jointly, the top ten make up roughly 3.6% of the sample.

The V gene is TRBV3-1 (or the pseudogene TRBV3-2) and the J gene is TRBJ2-2; 7 nucleotides in the junction match TRBD2. The sample was PBMCs or T cells enriched from blood (not recorded which). The TCR was taken from a man in his forties or fifties who had recovered from COVID-19. The nucleotide sequence reads as follows: TGTGCCAGCAGCCAAGAGGGACTACTGAGTAGGGCCGGGGAGCTGTTTTTT. Its translation is CASSQEGLLSRAGELFF.